This TCR beta chain is drawn from a study of Ad26.COV2.S vaccination and SARS-CoV-2 variants. On the study more broadly: Participants got Ad26.COV2.S intramuscularly, once or twice 56 days apart.

Germline CDR1 reads MNHNS; CDR2 reads SASEGT. The CDR3 consists of 17 residues. V was cut by 1 base and J by 3 bases, with 15 bases left in between. TCRdb keeps only in-frame clones here, not all; method: immunoSEQ multiplex PCR. The sample consists of about 350,000 clones, approximately 86% of them appearing once. Treatment described: over 15 received Ad26.COV2.S at low or high dose, single or two shots; 5 received placebo; per-sample allocation not given. The study sampled participants on day 63 after the first vaccine or placebo injection. This rearrangement joins TRBV6-1 to TRBJ2-2; unclear D gene. Specimen: peripheral blood, collected in a trial of Ad26.COV2.S vaccine versus placebo. This sequence was found in a person aged 18-60 years who received the Ad26.COV2.S COVID-19 vaccine or a placebo. CDR3 sequence reads: CASSEDSRWLDTGELFF. The CDR3 DNA reads TGTGCCAGCAGTGAAGATTCCCGGTGGTTGGACACCGGGGAGCTGTTTTTT.